A selection of T cell receptor beta chains follows, all from one sample in a study of cytomegalovirus exposure and HLA in healthy donors. TCRdb's table, derived via immunoSEQ multiplex PCR, lists solely in-frame clones and lacks some. The table includes fewer than 250,000 clones, about 77% detected once. Material for sequencing was PBMCs. Receptors originate from a man younger than 40 in good health and CMV-seropositive. The CDR3 runs from the conserved cysteine through the conserved F or W. The D gene is left open where the match is weak. Expanded clones get a size class; other rows say once, few or many, or leave the size out.

J gene: TRBJ2-5
clone size: NA
V gene: TRBV5-1
D gene: TRBD2
CDR3 DNA: TGCGCCAGCAGAATTACTAGCGGGAGCCAAGAGACCCAGTACTTC
CDR3 protein: CASRITSGSQETQYF

J gene: TRBJ1-1
clone size: once
V gene: TRBV10-3
D gene: NA
CDR3 DNA: TGTGCCATCAGTGAGTCGGGCAGAATTAACACTGAAGCTTTCTTT
CDR3 protein: CAISESGRINTEAFF

J gene: TRBJ2-1
clone size: NA
V gene: TRBV7-3
D gene: NA
CDR3 DNA: TGTGCCAGCAGCTCCCTCGCGGACAATGAGCAGTTCTTC
CDR3 protein: CASSSLADNEQFF

J gene: TRBJ1-1
clone size: NA
V gene: TRBV7-2
D gene: TRBD1
CDR3 DNA: TGTGCCAGCAGCCTCGGACCGGACAGGGCTCCTTCGGCTTTCTTT
CDR3 protein: CASSLGPDRAPSAFF

J gene: TRBJ2-1
clone size: NA
V gene: TRBV2
D gene: TRBD2
CDR3 DNA: TGTGCCGGAGGATGGGGGACTAGCGGGAGAAATGAGCAGTTCTTC
CDR3 protein: CAGGWGTSGRNEQFF

J gene: TRBJ2-3
clone size: NA
V gene: TRBV12-5
D gene: TRBD2
CDR3 DNA: TGTGCTAGTATAGCGGGGGGTGATACGCAGTATTTT
CDR3 protein: CASIAGGDTQYF

J gene: TRBJ2-3
clone size: NA
V gene: TRBV29-1
D gene: NA
CDR3 DNA: TGCAGCGTTGGCGAGAACGGGGATACGCAGTATTTT
CDR3 protein: CSVGENGDTQYF

J gene: TRBJ1-5
clone size: NA
V gene: TRBV10-3
D gene: NA
CDR3 DNA: TGTGCCAGCCACGAGTATAGCAATCAGCCCCAGCATTTT
CDR3 protein: CASHEYSNQPQHF

J gene: TRBJ1-3
clone size: NA
V gene: TRBV4-1
D gene: NA
CDR3 DNA: TGCGCCAGCAGCCAGTTAGCACACTCTGGAAACACCATATATTTT
CDR3 protein: CASSQLAHSGNTIYF

J gene: TRBJ2-5
clone size: NA
V gene: TRBV28
D gene: TRBD1
CDR3 DNA: TGTGCCAGCAGTTTACCCTCGGGGGGACAGGGTCCATTAAAGACCCAGTACTTC
CDR3 protein: CASSLPSGGQGPLKTQYF

J gene: TRBJ1-2
clone size: NA
V gene: TRBV30
D gene: NA
CDR3 DNA: TGTGCCTGGGGCCCCGAGGGTCCCTACACCTTC
CDR3 protein: CAWGPEGPYTF

J gene: TRBJ2-5
clone size: NA
V gene: TRBV7-6
D gene: TRBD2
CDR3 DNA: TGTGCCAGCAGCCAAACTAGCGGGAGGATCCAAGAGACCCAGTACTTC
CDR3 protein: CASSQTSGRIQETQYF

J gene: TRBJ2-7
clone size: NA
V gene: TRBV6-1
D gene: TRBD1
CDR3 DNA: TGTGCCAGCAAAACCGGGACAGGGGGCTACGAGCAGTACTTC
CDR3 protein: CASKTGTGGYEQYF

J gene: TRBJ1-1
clone size: once
V gene: TRBV25-1
D gene: NA
CDR3 DNA: TGTGCCAGCAGTGACCGACACACGAACACTGAAGCTTTCTTT
CDR3 protein: CASSDRHTNTEAFF

J gene: TRBJ1-2
clone size: NA
V gene: TRBV5-6
D gene: NA
CDR3 DNA: TGTGCCAGCAGCTGGGGGGGCGCGCCGGGCTACACCTTC
CDR3 protein: CASSWGGAPGYTF

J gene: TRBJ2-5
clone size: NA
V gene: TRBV7-7
D gene: NA
CDR3 DNA: TGTGCTAGCAGCTCCTCGCGGTACCAAGAGACCCAGTACTTC
CDR3 protein: CASSSSRYQETQYF

J gene: TRBJ2-5
clone size: NA
V gene: TRBV6-1
D gene: TRBD2
CDR3 DNA: TGTGCCAGCAGTGAAGCTGGGCGGGGGGTTTTTGGGACCCAGTACTTC
CDR3 protein: CASSEAGRGVFGTQYF

J gene: TRBJ2-3
clone size: few
V gene: TRBV6-5
D gene: TRBD1
CDR3 DNA: TGTGCCAGCAGTTACTCAAAGGGACAGGGTGGAGATACGCAGTATTTT
CDR3 protein: CASSYSKGQGGDTQYF

J gene: TRBJ2-7
clone size: NA
V gene: TRBV27
D gene: NA
CDR3 DNA: TGTGCCAGCAGGTCCTTGGGTGGAGTCTACGAGCAGTACTTC
CDR3 protein: CASRSLGGVYEQYF

J gene: TRBJ2-5
clone size: NA
V gene: TRBV2
D gene: TRBD2
CDR3 DNA: TGTGCCAGCAAGCCGGGACTAGCGGGAGAGGTGACCCAGTACTTC
CDR3 protein: CASKPGLAGEVTQYF

J gene: TRBJ2-5
clone size: NA
V gene: TRBV9
D gene: TRBD2
CDR3 DNA: TGTGCCAGCAGCGGGGGACTAGCGGGGGCCATCCAAGAGACCCAGTACTTC
CDR3 protein: CASSGGLAGAIQETQYF

J gene: TRBJ1-2
clone size: NA
V gene: TRBV7-2
D gene: NA
CDR3 DNA: TGTGCCAGCAGCTCATCGACAGAAAGTTATGGCTACACCTTC
CDR3 protein: CASSSSTESYGYTF

J gene: TRBJ1-5
clone size: NA
V gene: TRBV27
D gene: TRBD1
CDR3 DNA: TGTGCCAGCAGTAGACAGGGAATTCGGACCCAGCATTTT
CDR3 protein: CASSRQGIRTQHF

J gene: TRBJ1-1
clone size: NA
V gene: TRBV12-5
D gene: NA
CDR3 DNA: TGTGCTAGTGGTTTGGATTTAAGAAGGGGTACTGAAGCTTTCTTT
CDR3 protein: CASGLDLRRGTEAFF

J gene: TRBJ2-7
clone size: NA
V gene: TRBV28
D gene: TRBD2
CDR3 DNA: TGTGCCAGCAGTGGGGGGACTAGCGGGAGAAACGAGCAGTACTTC
CDR3 protein: CASSGGTSGRNEQYF

J gene: TRBJ2-2
clone size: few
V gene: TRBV30
D gene: TRBD2
CDR3 DNA: TGTGCCTGGAGTGCCGGGACTAGCGGGAGGGCCGGGGAGCTGTTTTTT
CDR3 protein: CAWSAGTSGRAGELFF

J gene: TRBJ2-7
clone size: few
V gene: TRBV7-9
D gene: TRBD2
CDR3 DNA: TGTGCCAGCAGCTTAGCCGGGAGGCCCTACGAGCAGTACTTC
CDR3 protein: CASSLAGRPYEQYF

J gene: TRBJ1-5
clone size: NA
V gene: TRBV28
D gene: NA
CDR3 DNA: TGTGCCAGCAGAGCCCTAGAGGTCCAGCCCCAGCATTTT
CDR3 protein: CASRALEVQPQHF

J gene: TRBJ1-1
clone size: once
V gene: TRBV5-1
D gene: TRBD1
CDR3 DNA: TGCGCCAGCAGCTCTGGACAGGGCGGGAACACTGAAGCTTTCTTT
CDR3 protein: CASSSGQGGNTEAFF

J gene: TRBJ1-2
clone size: NA
V gene: TRBV9
D gene: NA
CDR3 DNA: TGTGCCAGCAGCCCACAGTCCACCCCGACCTATGGCTACACCTTC
CDR3 protein: CASSPQSTPTYGYTF

J gene: TRBJ2-4
clone size: few
V gene: TRBV2
D gene: TRBD1
CDR3 DNA: TGTGCCAGCAAGGGACAGATAGCCAAAAACATTCAGTACTTC
CDR3 protein: CASKGQIAKNIQYF

J gene: TRBJ2-5
clone size: NA
V gene: TRBV14
D gene: NA
CDR3 DNA: TGTGCCAGCAGCCATACAGGAGAGACCCAGTACTTC
CDR3 protein: CASSHTGETQYF

J gene: TRBJ2-1
clone size: NA
V gene: TRBV6-5
D gene: TRBD2
CDR3 DNA: TGTGCCAGCAGTTACAGGGGCGGGAGTTCAAATGAGCAGTTCTTC
CDR3 protein: CASSYRGGSSNEQFF

J gene: TRBJ2-1
clone size: NA
V gene: TRBV7-2
D gene: NA
CDR3 DNA: TGTGCCAGCAGCCGCCGGACACGGGTCTACAATGAGCAGTTCTTC
CDR3 protein: CASSRRTRVYNEQFF

J gene: TRBJ2-1
clone size: NA
V gene: TRBV6-5
D gene: NA
CDR3 DNA: TGTGCCAGCATGTCAGGGCAGTACAATGAGCAGTTCTTC
CDR3 protein: CASMSGQYNEQFF

J gene: TRBJ1-1
clone size: NA
V gene: TRBV2
D gene: TRBD1
CDR3 DNA: TGTGCCAGCGGGAGTAGGAGAGGACAGGGAGGAAAGAACACTGAAGCTTTCTTT
CDR3 protein: CASGSRRGQGGKNTEAFF